The clone carrying this T cell receptor beta chain has just a few counts. Its target is not known. The junction and the germline gene differ at one end; a read error may be behind it. PCR primers comprised 60 Vbeta and 13 Jbeta primers. The method was immunoSEQ multiplex PCR; TCRdb's version includes in-frame clones alone and lacks a portion of them. The table lists 150,000 to 200,000 clones, approximately 83% of them singletons, with about a tenth in the top ten. This entry comes from a study of cytomegalovirus exposure and HLA in healthy donors. Per germline, CDR1 SEHNR and CDR2 FQNEAQ (reference sequence). The CDR3 is made up of 12 amino acids. The study, taken as a whole, reports: Indistinguishability led to the exclusion of some V segments, TRBV6-2 and TRBV6-3 included. In a later analysis, a missense DCLRE1C variant was linked to TCR beta V- and J-gene trimming.

The sequencing sample was made of PBMCs. The TCR sequence derives from a man aged 18 to 35 in good health and CMV-seropositive. The chain carries TRBV7-9 and TRBJ2-4; no definite D call. CDR3 protein: CASSPDVGYPHF. The DNA for the CDR3 is TGTGCCAGCAGCCCGGATGTCGGGTATCCTCACTTC.